This T cell receptor (beta chain) is drawn from a study of resident and recirculating memory T cells in vitiligo. Turning to the study itself: Samples were epidermis from two lesional and two nonlesional sites, plus PBMCs. No cells were sorted; samples were homogenized just before genomic DNA extraction. General study findings and limits: TCR sequences were not conserved across biopsy sites or patients.

About this clone: Its cognate antigen is unknown.

Germline CDR1 SGHNT, CDR2 YYREEE (reference sequence). The CDR3 sequence is 14 residues long. V dropped 3 bases and J dropped 4; count of bases not matched to a gene: 2. TCRdb keeps only in-frame clones here, not all; method: immunoSEQ multiplex PCR. The table has tens of thousands of clones, roughly 94% seen once; the top ten hold around 5.1%. No patient showed confetti depigmentation, a clinical sign of active disease. The rearrangement links TRBV5-4 to TRBJ2-1; 9 bases are a match to TRBD2. The material sequenced was blood. This sequence was found in a male donor with vitiligo. CDR3 nucleotides: TGTGCCAGCAGCTCAACTAGCGGGTACAATGAGCAGTTCTTC. Translated: CASSSTSGYNEQFF.